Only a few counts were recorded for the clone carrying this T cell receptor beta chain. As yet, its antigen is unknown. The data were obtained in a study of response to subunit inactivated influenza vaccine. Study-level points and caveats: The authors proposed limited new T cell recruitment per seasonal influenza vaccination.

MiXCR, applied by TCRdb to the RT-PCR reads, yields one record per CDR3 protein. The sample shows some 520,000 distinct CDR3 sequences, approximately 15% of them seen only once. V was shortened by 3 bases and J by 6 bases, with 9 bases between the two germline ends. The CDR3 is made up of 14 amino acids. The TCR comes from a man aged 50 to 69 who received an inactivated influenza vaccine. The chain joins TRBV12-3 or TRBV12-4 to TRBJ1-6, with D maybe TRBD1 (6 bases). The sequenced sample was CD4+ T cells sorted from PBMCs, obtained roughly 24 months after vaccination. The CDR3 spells CASSLNRANSPLHF. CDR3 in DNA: TGTGCCAGCAGTTTGAACAGGGCTAATTCACCCCTCCACTTT.